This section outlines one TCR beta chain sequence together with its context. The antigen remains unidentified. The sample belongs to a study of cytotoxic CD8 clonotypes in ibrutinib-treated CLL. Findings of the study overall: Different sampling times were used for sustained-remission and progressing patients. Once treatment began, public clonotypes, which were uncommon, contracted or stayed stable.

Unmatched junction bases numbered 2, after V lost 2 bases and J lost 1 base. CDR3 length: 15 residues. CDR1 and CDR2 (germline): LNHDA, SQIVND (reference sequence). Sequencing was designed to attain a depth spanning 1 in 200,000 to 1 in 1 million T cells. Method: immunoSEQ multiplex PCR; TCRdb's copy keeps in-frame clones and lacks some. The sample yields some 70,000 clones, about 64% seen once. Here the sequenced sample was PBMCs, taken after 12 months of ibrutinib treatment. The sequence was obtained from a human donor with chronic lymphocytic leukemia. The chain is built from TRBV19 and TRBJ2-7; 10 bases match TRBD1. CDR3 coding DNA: TGTGCCAGTAGTATACGACAGGGGGCTTCCTACGAGCAGTACTTC. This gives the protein CASSIRQGASYEQYF.